The source of this TCR beta chain is a study of T cells after yellow fever vaccination. TCRdb re-derived calls from the 5' RACE reads in MiXCR, one entry per CDR3 protein. Among 300,000 or so distinct CDR3 sequences listed, around 4.1% were seen once. The CDR3 runs to 13 residues. Germline assignment: CDR1 MNHEY and CDR2 SMNVEV (reference sequence). Trimming removed 5 bases at V and 8 bases at J, with 15 bases between. This clonotype was detected ten times or more. The chain carries TRBV27 and TRBJ1-2; D unresolved. This TCR was sampled from a man younger than 30 who received the YFV17D yellow fever vaccine. Specimen: PBMCs, collected 5 days after the yellow fever booster vaccination. The chain's CDR3 is CASSPGLVLGYTF. The CDR3 region has the DNA TGTGCCAGCAGTCCCGGTCTTGTCTTGGGCTACACCTTC.